Listed below are T cell receptor beta chains from one sample, sequenced in a study of read filtering for tumor transcriptome and immune sequencing. In TCRdb, the reads were re-called with MiXCR into one record per CDR3 protein. The sample has around 140,000 distinct CDR3 sequences; 13% are singletons. Sequenced input: a population of CD138-negative cells sorted from bone marrow. These receptors were obtained from a donor at least 40 years old with multiple myeloma. CDR3s include the opening cysteine and the closing phenylalanine or tryptophan. A D gene is named only where the DNA matches it firmly. Clone size appears in some rows only: once, few, many, or a class for an expanded clone.

v_call: TRBV7-3; j_call: TRBJ2-6; clone_size: -; d_call: -; cdr3_nt: TGTGCCAGCAGTGGGAAAGGTTGGAGGACTTCATCTGGGGCCAACGTCCTGACTTTC; cdr3_aa: CASSGKGWRTSSGANVLTF
v_call: TRBV7-9; j_call: TRBJ2-7; clone_size: many; d_call: TRBD1; cdr3_nt: TGTGCCATCCACCCGTTGACAGGGACCTCCTACGAGCAGTACTTC; cdr3_aa: CAIHPLTGTSYEQYF
v_call: TRBV27; j_call: TRBJ1-2; clone_size: many; d_call: -; cdr3_nt: TGTGCCAGCAAACTGACAGCTAAGGTGGACATGGGCTACACCTTC; cdr3_aa: CASKLTAKVDMGYTF
v_call: TRBV20-1; j_call: TRBJ1-1; clone_size: many; d_call: -; cdr3_nt: TGCAGTGCTAAGACTACACCAGGGGACACTGAAGCTTTCTTT; cdr3_aa: CSAKTTPGDTEAFF
v_call: TRBV6-2/TRBV6-3; j_call: TRBJ1-1; clone_size: many; d_call: -; cdr3_nt: TGTGCCAGCAAAGGGGACACTGAAGCTTTCTTT; cdr3_aa: CASKGDTEAFF
v_call: TRBV11-2; j_call: TRBJ2-1; clone_size: many; d_call: -; cdr3_nt: TGTGCCAGCAGCTTACTTCTGAGCTCCTACAATGAGCAGTTCTTC; cdr3_aa: CASSLLLSSYNEQFF
v_call: TRBV20-1; j_call: TRBJ2-5; clone_size: many; d_call: TRBD2; cdr3_nt: TGCAGTGCGACCGGGACTAGCGGTAGCCAAGAGACCCAGTACTTC; cdr3_aa: CSATGTSGSQETQYF
v_call: TRBV4-1; j_call: TRBJ2-3; clone_size: -; d_call: TRBD2; cdr3_nt: TGCGCCAGCAGCCAATTGATCGGTCGACTAGCGGGAGGACGGGCCCTCACAGATACGCAGTATTTT; cdr3_aa: CASSQLIGRLAGGRALTDTQYF
v_call: TRBV29-1; j_call: TRBJ1-4; clone_size: many; d_call: TRBD1; cdr3_nt: TGCAGCGTTGTGAAGGAGGGGGCTGGTAATGAAAAACTGTTTTTT; cdr3_aa: CSVVKEGAGNEKLFF
v_call: TRBV28; j_call: TRBJ2-7; clone_size: many; d_call: -; cdr3_nt: TGTGCCAGCCGGGACCCCGGGGGCCGCGAGCAGTACTTC; cdr3_aa: CASRDPGGREQYF
v_call: TRBV4-1; j_call: TRBJ1-1; clone_size: many; d_call: -; cdr3_nt: TGCGCCAGCAGCCGAGGGGGGGTGAACACTGAAGCTTTCTTT; cdr3_aa: CASSRGGVNTEAFF
v_call: TRBV29-1; j_call: TRBJ2-7; clone_size: -; d_call: -; cdr3_nt: TGCAGCGTTGAAGGGGGCAGGGAATACGAGCAGTACTTC; cdr3_aa: CSVEGGREYEQYF
v_call: TRBV29-1; j_call: TRBJ2-2; clone_size: -; d_call: -; cdr3_nt: TGCAGCGCCCTGGCGGGGATGAACACCGGGGAGCTGTTTTTT; cdr3_aa: CSALAGMNTGELFF
v_call: TRBV6-2/TRBV6-3; j_call: TRBJ1-5; clone_size: many; d_call: TRBD1; cdr3_nt: TGTGCCAGCACTGGACAGGGGAGCAATCAGCCCCAGCATTTT; cdr3_aa: CASTGQGSNQPQHF
v_call: TRBV7-9; j_call: TRBJ2-5; clone_size: many; d_call: TRBD2; cdr3_nt: TGTGCCAGCAGCCCTAGCGGGAGCAGGGAGACCCAGTACTTC; cdr3_aa: CASSPSGSRETQYF
v_call: TRBV7-2; j_call: TRBJ1-1; clone_size: many; d_call: TRBD1; cdr3_nt: TGTGCCAGCACCAGGGGACACAGGGGCTTGAGCACTGAAGCTTTCTTT; cdr3_aa: CASTRGHRGLSTEAFF
v_call: TRBV5-6; j_call: TRBJ2-7; clone_size: many; d_call: TRBD2; cdr3_nt: TGTGCCAGCAACCCCCTAGGGAGGGGAGGGGTTACGGTCGAGCAGTACTTC; cdr3_aa: CASNPLGRGGVTVEQYF
v_call: TRBV20-1; j_call: TRBJ1-6; clone_size: many; d_call: -; cdr3_nt: TGCAGTGCTAGGTCTCAGGGAGGATCACCCCTCCACTTT; cdr3_aa: CSARSQGGSPLHF
v_call: TRBV7-2; j_call: TRBJ2-7; clone_size: many; d_call: TRBD1; cdr3_nt: TGTGCCAGCAGGACAGGGATCGAGCAGTACTTC; cdr3_aa: CASRTGIEQYF
v_call: TRBV29-1; j_call: TRBJ2-5; clone_size: many; d_call: -; cdr3_nt: TGCAGCGTTGAAAGGGTAGAGACCCAGTACTTC; cdr3_aa: CSVERVETQYF
v_call: TRBV10-2; j_call: TRBJ2-1; clone_size: many; d_call: -; cdr3_nt: TGCGCCAGCAGTGATTGGCTGAGCTCCTACAATGAGCAGTTCTTC; cdr3_aa: CASSDWLSSYNEQFF
v_call: TRBV6-2/TRBV6-3; j_call: TRBJ2-3; clone_size: many; d_call: TRBD1; cdr3_nt: TGTGCCAGCAGTTACTCCCAGGACAGGGTCAAAACAGATACGCAGTATTTT; cdr3_aa: CASSYSQDRVKTDTQYF
v_call: TRBV12-3/TRBV12-4; j_call: TRBJ1-1; clone_size: many; d_call: TRBD1; cdr3_nt: TGTGCCAGCAGAGAAAGAGACAGGGATTGGAACACTGAAGCTTTCTTT; cdr3_aa: CASRERDRDWNTEAFF
v_call: TRBV29-1; j_call: TRBJ1-5; clone_size: few; d_call: TRBD1; cdr3_nt: TGCAGCGTGGAGACAGGGGGCAATCAGCCCCAGCATTTT; cdr3_aa: CSVETGGNQPQHF
v_call: TRBV5-1; j_call: TRBJ2-7; clone_size: many; d_call: -; cdr3_nt: TGCGCCAGCAGCTTGTGGTCCCAGGAGAAGCAGTACTTC; cdr3_aa: CASSLWSQEKQYF
v_call: TRBV29-1; j_call: TRBJ2-2; clone_size: many; d_call: -; cdr3_nt: TGCAGCGTTGCGCTAGGGAACACCGGGGAGCTGTTTTTT; cdr3_aa: CSVALGNTGELFF
v_call: TRBV5-1; j_call: TRBJ2-1; clone_size: many; d_call: TRBD2; cdr3_nt: TGCGCCAGCAGCCCTCAAGCGGGAGTGGGGAACAATGAGCAGTTCTTC; cdr3_aa: CASSPQAGVGNNEQFF